What follows are 17 T cell receptor beta chains derived from one specimen sequenced in a study of blood T cell repertoires in COVID-19 (TCRdb year 2020). Library method: the immunoSEQ multiplex PCR assay. TCRdb obtained this table from immuneACCESS and retained in-frame rearrangements with V and J assigned. These tables miss some clones; where compared with another copy, unresolved V genes account for less than half of the shortfall, and the remainder is unexplained. The table for this sample lists more than 450,000 clones; 87% of them were counted only once. The ten largest clones represent approximately 0.7% of the sample. What was sequenced was PBMCs or T cells enriched from blood (not recorded which). Source of these receptors: a woman aged 18-29 years who had recovered from COVID-19.

The V call is TRBV2, the J call TRBJ2-4, with 7 positions matching TRBD1. The ends lost 6 bases at V and 3 bases at J; junction bases unmatched: 17. Germline V gene data show CDR1 as SNHLY and CDR2 as FYNNEI. CDR3 length equals 18 residues. The CDR3 reads CASRRGLEGVVVKNIQYF. DNA of the CDR3: TGTGCCAGCAGGAGGGGGCTAGAGGGGGTTGTGGTCAAAAACATTCAGTACTTC.

The chain combines TRBV2 with TRBJ2-3; D is possibly TRBD2 (5 bases). From germline, CDR1 is SNHLY and CDR2 FYNNEI. The CDR3 totals 13 residues. V lost 4 bases to trimming and J lost 0 bases, with 5 bases between them. The CDR3: CASSAGSTDTQYF. The CDR3 nucleotides are TGTGCCAGCAGTGCGGGGAGCACAGATACGCAGTATTTT.

V usage is TRBV6-1 and J usage is TRBJ1-6; TRBD1 agrees at 7 bases. Trimming removed 2 bases from V and 9 bases from J; junction bases left unmatched: 10. This CDR3 contains 16 residues. Germline values: CDR1 MNHNS, CDR2 SASEGT. The CDR3 loop is CASSEYGRRQGSPLHF. The CDR3 DNA follows: TGTGCCAGCAGTGAATACGGCAGGAGACAGGGTTCACCCCTCCACTTT.

The chain is built from TRBV7-2 and TRBJ1-2, with D perhaps matching TRBD1 (5 bases). Deletions cut 4 bases from V and 4 bases from J, with 16 bases between. This CDR3 is built from 15 residues. The germline CDR1 and CDR2 sequences are SGHTA and FQGNSA. CDR3 DNA: TGTGCCAGCAGCTCGGGGGGGACGGTGGGCTATGGCTACACCTTC. Translation gives CASSSGGTVGYGYTF. Complete variable domain (other parts from reference TRBV7-2 and TRBJ1-2): GAGVSQSPSNKVTEKGKDVELRCDPISGHTALYWYRQSLGQGLEFLIYFQGNSAPDKSGLPSDRFSAERTGGSVSTLTIQRTQQEDSAVYLCASSSGGTVGYGYTFGSGTRLTVV.

V and J are TRBV7-9 and TRBJ2-2; D is ambiguous. Germline-derived CDR1 and CDR2 are SEHNR and FQNEAQ (reference sequence). The CDR3 sequence is 14 residues long. The V gene lost 2 bases and the J gene lost 6 bases, with 10 bases spanning the gap. CDR3 in DNA: TGTGCCAGCAGCTTATCCAGTCCCGCCGGGGAGCTGTTTTTT. Translation: CASSLSSPAGELFF.

V gene TRBV4-2 combines with J gene TRBJ2-3; tentative D call: TRBD1 (5 bases). The CDR3 has 14 amino acids. The V gene lost 3 bases and the J gene lost 3 bases, with 10 bases spanning the gap. Looked up from germline, CDR1 is LGHNA and CDR2 is YNFKEQ. CDR3: CASSHSQGTDTQYF. The CDR3 DNA reads as TGTGCCAGCAGCCATTCGCAGGGAACAGATACGCAGTATTTT.

The rearrangement uses TRBV6-5 and TRBJ1-5; perhaps TRBD1 as D (5 bases). The CDR3 is 14 residues long. V was clipped by 5 bases and J by 2 bases, with 10 bases between them. The germline V gene has CDR1 MNHEY and CDR2 SVGAGI. In DNA form, the CDR3 reads TGTGCCAGCAGTCCGGACACAGGCAATCAGCCCCAGCATTTT. Translated, it gives CASSPDTGNQPQHF.

This sequence joins TRBV5-1 and TRBJ1-4; 7 nucleotides align to TRBD1. Trimming cost V 4 bases and J 8 bases; bases outside gene matches: 8. This CDR3 comprises 14 residues. Germline V gene data show CDR1 as SGHRS and CDR2 as YFSETQ. The CDR3 is CASSRGQGDEKLFF. CDR3 nucleotide sequence: TGCGCCAGCAGCCGGGGCCAGGGGGACGAAAAACTGTTTTTT.

This clone was detected a few times. The chain joins TRBV19 to TRBJ1-5; 7 bases map to TRBD1. The J segment lost 2 bases and the V segment lost 5 bases, leaving 9 bases of the junction unmatched. The CDR3 contains 16 residues. CDR1 is LNHDA and CDR2 is SQIVND in the germline V gene (reference sequence). CDR3 DNA: TGTGCCAGTAGTCCCCAGGGGGAAAGTCGCAATCAGCCCCAGCATTTT. Translation gives CASSPQGESRNQPQHF.

The chain joins TRBV5-4 to TRBJ1-1, with D unresolved. Germline loops: CDR1 SGHNT, CDR2 YYREEE (reference sequence). The ends were cut back, 4 bases at V and 3 bases at J, with 10 bases in the middle. The CDR3 length is 13 residues. The CDR3 sequence is CASSLYRDTEAFF. Here the CDR3 DNA reads TGTGCCAGCAGCCTCTACCGGGACACTGAAGCTTTCTTT. The full variable domain, completed using reference TRBV5-4 and TRBJ1-1, is ETGVTQSPTHLIKTRGQQVTLRCSSQSGHNTVSWYQQALGQGPQFIFQYYREEENGRGNFPPRFSGLQFPNYSSELNVNALELDDSALYLCASSLYRDTEAFFGQGTRLTVV.

The chain is built from TRBV3-1 (or the pseudogene TRBV3-2) and TRBJ2-7; maybe TRBD2 (6 bases). V was cut by 3 bases and J by 7 bases, with 7 bases left in between. This CDR3 has 11 amino acids. In germline, CDR1 is LGHDT, CDR2 YNNKEL (reference sequence). This chain's CDR3 is CASSHLAEQYF. The CDR3 bases are TGTGCCAGCAGCCACCTAGCGGAGCAGTACTTC.

The CDR3 is CASSLAGVNTDTQYF. CDR3 in DNA: TGCGCCAGCAGCCTTGCGGGGGTGAACACAGATACGCAGTATTTT. V gene TRBV5-1 combines with J gene TRBJ2-3; TRBD2 matches 7 bases. This CDR3 region has 15 residues. With V trimmed by 4 bases and J by 2 bases, 7 bases remained unmatched. CDR1 is SGHRS, CDR2 YFSETQ, per germline.

The V and J genes are TRBV4-1 and TRBJ1-2, with D maybe TRBD1 (6 bases). With 4 bases removed from V and 1 base from J, the gap between germline ends came to 16 bases. Germline V gives CDR1 MGHRA, CDR2 YSYEKL. The CDR3 contains 16 residues. The CDR3 bases are TGCGCCAGCAGCCCGCACCCCAGGGGTCGTAACTATGGCTACACCTTC. Its protein is CASSPHPRGRNYGYTF.

CDR3 loop: CASSLTFRSTGWPQHF. The CDR3 nucleotides are TGTGCCAGCAGTTTAACTTTCCGATCGACAGGGTGGCCCCAGCATTTT. V usage is TRBV27 and J usage is TRBJ1-5; 7 bases align to TRBD1. The trim removed 2 bases at V and 9 bases at J, leaving 13 bases unmatched. Germline CDR1 MNHEY, CDR2 SMNVEV (reference sequence). The CDR3 is made up of 16 amino acids.

This clone was seen more than once but under ten times. V is TRBV29-1 and J is TRBJ1-2, with D unclear. The CDR3 totals 14 residues. The V and J ends lost 2 bases and 3 bases respectively, with 13 bases between them. Germline CDR1 and CDR2: SQVTM and ANQGSEA. The CDR3 loop reads CSVEMGDGHYGYTF. The DNA for the CDR3 is TGCAGCGTTGAAATGGGAGACGGACACTATGGCTACACCTTC.

The chain uses TRBV5-1 and TRBJ1-6; TRBD1 matches 9 bases. The CDR3 has 15 residues. The V gene's germline CDR1 is SGHRS and CDR2 YFSETQ. The ends lost 3 bases at V and 8 bases at J; junction bases unmatched: 6. The CDR3 sequence is CASSWDRDRDSPLHF. The CDR3 bases are TGCGCCAGCAGCTGGGACCGGGACAGGGATTCACCCCTCCACTTT.

V is TRBV13 and J is TRBJ1-3; D is unclear. The CDR3 length is 16 residues. V gave up 5 bases and J gave up 4 bases, with 18 bases separating them. Germline V gives CDR1 PRHDT, CDR2 FYEKMQ (reference sequence). The chain's CDR3 is CASSRPDRAGGNTIYF. CDR3 DNA sequence: TGTGCCAGCAGCAGGCCGGATAGGGCGGGGGGAAACACCATATATTTT.